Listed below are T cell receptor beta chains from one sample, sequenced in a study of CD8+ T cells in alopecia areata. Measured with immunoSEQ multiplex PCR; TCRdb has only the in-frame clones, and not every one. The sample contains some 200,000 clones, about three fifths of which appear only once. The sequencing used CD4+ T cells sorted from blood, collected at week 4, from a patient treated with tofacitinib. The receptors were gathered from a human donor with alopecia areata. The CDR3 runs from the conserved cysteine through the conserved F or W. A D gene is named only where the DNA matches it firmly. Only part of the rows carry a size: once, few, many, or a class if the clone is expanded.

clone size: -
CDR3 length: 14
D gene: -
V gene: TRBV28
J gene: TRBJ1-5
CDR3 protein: CASSRGGSSQPQHF
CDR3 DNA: TGTGCCAGCAGCCGAGGGGGTTCATCCCAGCCCCAGCATTTT

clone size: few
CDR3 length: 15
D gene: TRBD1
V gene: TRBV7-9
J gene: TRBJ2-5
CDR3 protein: CASSQGTGEGETQYF
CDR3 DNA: TGTGCCAGCAGCCAAGGGACAGGGGAAGGAGAGACCCAGTACTTC

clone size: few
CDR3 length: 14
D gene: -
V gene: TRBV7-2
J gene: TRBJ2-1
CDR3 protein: CASSPGLGHNEQFF
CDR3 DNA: TGTGCCAGCAGCCCGGGTCTAGGCCACAATGAGCAGTTCTTC

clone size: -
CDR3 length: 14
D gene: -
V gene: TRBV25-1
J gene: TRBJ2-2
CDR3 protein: CASREGGNTGELFF
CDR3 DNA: TGTGCCAGCAGAGAGGGGGGCAACACCGGGGAGCTGTTTTTT

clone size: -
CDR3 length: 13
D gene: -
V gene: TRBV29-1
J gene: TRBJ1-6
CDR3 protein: CSVRTDYNSPLHF
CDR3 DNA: TGCAGCGTACGGACAGACTATAATTCACCCCTCCACTTT

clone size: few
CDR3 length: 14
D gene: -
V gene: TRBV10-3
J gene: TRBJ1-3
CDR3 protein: CAISVHPSGNTIYF
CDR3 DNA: TGTGCCATCAGTGTACACCCTTCTGGAAACACCATATATTTT

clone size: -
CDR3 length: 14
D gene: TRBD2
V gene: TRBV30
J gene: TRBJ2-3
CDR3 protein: CAWTSGGYTDTQYF
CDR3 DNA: TGTGCCTGGACTAGCGGGGGATACACAGATACGCAGTATTTT

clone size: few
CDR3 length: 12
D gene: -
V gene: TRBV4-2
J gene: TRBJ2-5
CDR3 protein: CASSQDIETQYF
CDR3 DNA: TGTGCCAGCAGCCAAGATATAGAGACCCAGTACTTC

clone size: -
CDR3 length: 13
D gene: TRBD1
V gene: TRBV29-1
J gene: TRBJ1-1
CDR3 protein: CSGDRLMNTEAFF
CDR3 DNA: TGCAGCGGGGACAGGCTAATGAACACTGAAGCTTTCTTT

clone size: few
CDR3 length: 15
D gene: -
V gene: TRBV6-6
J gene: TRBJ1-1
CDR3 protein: CASSDSGGPNTEAFF
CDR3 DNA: TGTGCCAGCAGTGACTCGGGGGGCCCGAACACTGAAGCTTTCTTT

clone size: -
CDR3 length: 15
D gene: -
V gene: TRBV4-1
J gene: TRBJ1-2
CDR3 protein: CASSQDSTETYGYTF
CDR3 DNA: TGCGCCAGCAGCCAAGATTCCACAGAAACTTATGGCTACACCTTC

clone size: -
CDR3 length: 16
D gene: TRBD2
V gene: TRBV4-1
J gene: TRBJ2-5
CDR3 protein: CASSHGGAGGLETQYF
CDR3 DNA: TGCGCCAGCAGCCACGGAGGGGCGGGGGGGCTGGAGACCCAGTACTTC

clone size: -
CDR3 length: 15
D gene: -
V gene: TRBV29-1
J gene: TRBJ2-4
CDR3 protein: CSVGWGRKAKNIQYF
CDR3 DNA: TGCAGCGTTGGTTGGGGGCGTAAGGCCAAAAACATTCAGTACTTC

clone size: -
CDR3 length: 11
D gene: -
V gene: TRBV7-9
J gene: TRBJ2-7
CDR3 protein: CASSFTYEQYF
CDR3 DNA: TGTGCCAGCAGCTTTACCTACGAGCAGTACTTC

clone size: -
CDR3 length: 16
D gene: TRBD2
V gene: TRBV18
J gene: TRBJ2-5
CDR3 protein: CASSPPRGEHQETQYF
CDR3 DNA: TGTGCCAGCTCACCACCCCGGGGGGAACACCAAGAGACCCAGTACTTC

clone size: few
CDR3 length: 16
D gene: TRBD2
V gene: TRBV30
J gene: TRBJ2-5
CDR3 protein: CAWSVGWRGVEETQYF
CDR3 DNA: TGTGCCTGGAGTGTAGGTTGGCGGGGGGTGGAAGAGACCCAGTACTTC

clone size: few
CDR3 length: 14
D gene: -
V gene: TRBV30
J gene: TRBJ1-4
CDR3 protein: CAWSVGTLNEKLFF
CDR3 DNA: TGTGCCTGGAGTGTTGGGACCCTTAATGAAAAACTGTTTTTT

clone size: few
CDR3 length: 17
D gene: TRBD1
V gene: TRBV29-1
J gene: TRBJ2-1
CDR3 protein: CSALPLRDRGSYNEQFF
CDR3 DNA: TGCAGCGCCCTTCCTTTGAGGGACAGGGGTTCCTACAATGAGCAGTTCTTC

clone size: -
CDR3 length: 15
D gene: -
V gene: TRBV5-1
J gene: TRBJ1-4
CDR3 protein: CASSLEGATNEKLFF
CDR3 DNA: TGCGCCAGCAGCTTGGAAGGGGCAACTAATGAAAAACTGTTTTTT

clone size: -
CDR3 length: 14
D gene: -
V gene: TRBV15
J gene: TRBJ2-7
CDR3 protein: CATSRDRGRDEQYF
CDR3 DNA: TGTGCCACCAGCAGAGATCGAGGCAGGGACGAGCAGTACTTC

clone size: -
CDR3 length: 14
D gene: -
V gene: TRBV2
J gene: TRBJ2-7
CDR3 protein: CASQGQDISYEQYF
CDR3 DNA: TGTGCCAGCCAGGGTCAGGACATTTCCTACGAGCAGTACTTC

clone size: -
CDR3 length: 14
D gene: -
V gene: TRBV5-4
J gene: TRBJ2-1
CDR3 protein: CASSFWETRAVGFF
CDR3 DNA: TGTGCCAGCAGCTTTTGGGAGACTAGGGCTGTGGGGTTCTTC

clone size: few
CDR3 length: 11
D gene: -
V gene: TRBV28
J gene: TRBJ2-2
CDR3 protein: CASWNTGELFF
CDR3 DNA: TGTGCCAGCTGGAACACCGGGGAGCTGTTTTTT

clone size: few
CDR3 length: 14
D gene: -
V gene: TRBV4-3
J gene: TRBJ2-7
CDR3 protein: CASSQYTGTYEQYF
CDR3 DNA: TGCGCCAGCAGCCAGTACACAGGGACCTACGAGCAGTACTTC

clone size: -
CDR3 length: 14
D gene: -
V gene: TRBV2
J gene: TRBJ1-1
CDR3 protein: CASRTKTIYTEAFF
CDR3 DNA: TGTGCCAGCAGGACTAAGACCATATACACTGAAGCTTTCTTT

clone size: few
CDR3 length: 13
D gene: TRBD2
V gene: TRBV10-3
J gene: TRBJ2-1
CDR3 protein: CASGTTDENEQFF
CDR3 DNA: TGTGCCTCCGGGACTACCGACGAGAATGAGCAGTTCTTC

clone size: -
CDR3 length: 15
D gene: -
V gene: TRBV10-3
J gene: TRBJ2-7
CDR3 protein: CAISGDPASSTEQYF
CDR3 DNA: TGTGCCATCAGTGGGGACCCGGCCTCCTCCACCGAGCAGTACTTC

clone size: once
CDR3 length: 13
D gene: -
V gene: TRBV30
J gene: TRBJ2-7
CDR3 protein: CAWSRFQGYEQYF
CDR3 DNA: TGTGCCTGGAGTAGGTTCCAGGGGTACGAGCAGTACTTC

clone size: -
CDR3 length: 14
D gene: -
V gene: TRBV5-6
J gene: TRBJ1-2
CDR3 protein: CASSLATRNYGYTF
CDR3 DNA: TGTGCCAGCAGCTTGGCCACGAGGAACTATGGCTACACCTTC

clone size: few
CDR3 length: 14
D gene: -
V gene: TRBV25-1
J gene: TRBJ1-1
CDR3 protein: CASSEFVENTEAFF
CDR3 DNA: TGTGCCAGCAGTGAATTTGTGGAGAACACTGAAGCTTTCTTT

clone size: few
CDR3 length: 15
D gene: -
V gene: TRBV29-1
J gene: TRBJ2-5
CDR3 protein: CSVERVGRGAGTQYF
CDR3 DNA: TGCAGCGTTGAAAGGGTGGGCAGGGGGGCCGGGACCCAGTACTTC

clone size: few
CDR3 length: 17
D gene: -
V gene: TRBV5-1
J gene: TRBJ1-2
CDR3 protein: CASSPSSARGANYGYTF
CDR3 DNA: TGCGCCAGCAGCCCCTCCTCCGCCAGGGGAGCTAACTATGGCTACACCTTC

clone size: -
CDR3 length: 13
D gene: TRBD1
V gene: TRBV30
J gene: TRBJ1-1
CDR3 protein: CAWSVQGATEAFF
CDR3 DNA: TGTGCCTGGAGTGTACAGGGGGCAACTGAAGCTTTCTTT

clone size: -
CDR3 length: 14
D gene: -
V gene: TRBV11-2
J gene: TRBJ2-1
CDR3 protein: CASSPSVSYNEQFF
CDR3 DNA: TGTGCCAGCAGTCCTAGCGTGTCCTACAATGAGCAGTTCTTC

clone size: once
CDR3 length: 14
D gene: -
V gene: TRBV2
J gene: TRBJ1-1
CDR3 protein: CASRILPKNTEAFF
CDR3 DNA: TGTGCCAGCAGGATCCTCCCGAAGAACACTGAAGCTTTCTTT

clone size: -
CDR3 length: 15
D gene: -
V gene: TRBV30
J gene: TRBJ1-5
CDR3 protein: CAWSAGTYNNQPQHF
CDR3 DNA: TGTGCCTGGAGTGCAGGGACATACAACAATCAGCCCCAGCATTTT

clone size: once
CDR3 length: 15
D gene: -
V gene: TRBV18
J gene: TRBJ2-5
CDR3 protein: CASSPGRGIRETQYF
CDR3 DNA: TGTGCCAGCTCTCCCGGGCGGGGAATCCGGGAGACCCAGTACTTC

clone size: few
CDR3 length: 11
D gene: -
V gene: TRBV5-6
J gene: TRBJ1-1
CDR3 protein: CASGLNTEAFF
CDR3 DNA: TGTGCCAGCGGGCTGAACACTGAAGCTTTCTTT

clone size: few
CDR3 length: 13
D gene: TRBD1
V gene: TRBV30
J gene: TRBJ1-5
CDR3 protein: CAWTDRANQPQHF
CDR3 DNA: TGTGCCTGGACGGACAGGGCCAATCAGCCCCAGCATTTT

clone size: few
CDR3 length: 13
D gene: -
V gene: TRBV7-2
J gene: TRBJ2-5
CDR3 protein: CASSLSWLETQYF
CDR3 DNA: TGTGCCAGCAGCTTATCGTGGCTGGAGACCCAGTACTTC

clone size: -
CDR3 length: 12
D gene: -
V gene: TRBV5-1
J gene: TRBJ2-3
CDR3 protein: CASSLEGGAQYF
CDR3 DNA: TGCGCCAGCAGCTTGGAAGGGGGAGCGCAGTATTTT

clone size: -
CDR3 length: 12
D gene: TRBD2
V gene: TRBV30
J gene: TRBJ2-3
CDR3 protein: CAWSGRGDTQYF
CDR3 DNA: TGTGCCTGGAGCGGGAGGGGAGATACGCAGTATTTT

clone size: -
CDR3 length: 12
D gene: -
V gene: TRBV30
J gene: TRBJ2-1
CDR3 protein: CAWTQGGNEQFF
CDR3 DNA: TGTGCCTGGACCCAGGGTGGCAATGAGCAGTTCTTC

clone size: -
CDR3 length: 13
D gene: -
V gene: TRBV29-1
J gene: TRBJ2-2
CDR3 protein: CSVVARDTGELFF
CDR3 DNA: TGCAGCGTTGTGGCAAGGGACACCGGGGAGCTGTTTTTT

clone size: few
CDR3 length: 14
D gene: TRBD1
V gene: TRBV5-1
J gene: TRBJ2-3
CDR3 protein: CATKGATSTDTQYF
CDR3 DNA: TGCGCCACCAAGGGGGCTACCAGCACAGATACGCAGTATTTT

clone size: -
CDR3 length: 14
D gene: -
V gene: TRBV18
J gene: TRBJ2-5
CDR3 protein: CASSPQGGAETQYF
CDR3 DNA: TGTGCCAGCTCACCACAGGGTGGTGCAGAGACCCAGTACTTC

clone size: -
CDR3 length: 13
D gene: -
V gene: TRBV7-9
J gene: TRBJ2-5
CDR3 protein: CASSRDPGETQYF
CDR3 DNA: TGTGCCAGCAGCCGAGACCCGGGGGAGACCCAGTACTTC

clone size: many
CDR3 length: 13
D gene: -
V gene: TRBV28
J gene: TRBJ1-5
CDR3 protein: CASSFIPDQPQHF
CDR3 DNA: TGTGCCAGCAGTTTTATTCCAGATCAGCCCCAGCATTTT

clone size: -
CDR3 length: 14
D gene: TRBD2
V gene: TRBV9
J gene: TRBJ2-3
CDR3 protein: CASSVRTSGDSRYF
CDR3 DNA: TGTGCCAGCAGCGTAAGGACTAGCGGGGATTCTCGGTATTTT

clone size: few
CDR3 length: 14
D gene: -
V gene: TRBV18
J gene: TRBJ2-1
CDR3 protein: CASSSYRSNNEQFF
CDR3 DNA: TGTGCCAGCTCATCTTACAGGTCCAACAATGAGCAGTTCTTC

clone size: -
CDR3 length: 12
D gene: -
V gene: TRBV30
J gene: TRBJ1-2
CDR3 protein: CAWRSGAGGYTF
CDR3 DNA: TGTGCCTGGAGATCCGGGGCCGGTGGCTACACCTTC

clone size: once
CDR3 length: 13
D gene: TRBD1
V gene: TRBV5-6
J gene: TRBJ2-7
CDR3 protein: CASSWDRGNEQYF
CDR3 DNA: TGTGCCAGCAGCTGGGACAGGGGCAACGAGCAGTACTTC